A selection of T cell receptor beta chains follows, all from one sample in a study of cytomegalovirus exposure and HLA in healthy donors. Assay used: immunoSEQ multiplex PCR; TCRdb lists only in-frame clones, some missing. Here the sample spans some 350,000 clones, around 87% being singletons. Sequencing input: PBMCs. Receptors were obtained from a woman in her thirties in good health and CMV-seropositive. Both conserved end residues are part of each CDR3.

>TRBV6-5|TRBJ1-5
CASSNTGFRDQPQHF
>TRBV4-2|TRBJ1-6
CASSPGGNSPLHF
>TRBV4-1|TRBJ2-1
CASSQGLAGGNSYNEQFF
>TRBV19|TRBJ2-7
CASSGGRAHEQYF
>TRBV11-2|TRBJ1-1
CASSLVEGITEAFF
>TRBV5-1|TRBJ2-1
CASSLGGVRWDEQFF
>TRBV7-3|TRBJ2-1
CASSLWEGGSYNEQFF
>TRBV2|TRBJ2-3
CASRRPGLGTDTQYF
>TRBV28|TRBJ1-5
CASSLVSNQPQHF
>TRBV7-8|TRBJ1-1
CASSRTGTEAFF
>TRBV27|TRBJ1-3
CASRGRTGNTIYF
>TRBV4-2|TRBJ1-6
CASSQEGSSSYNSPLHF
>TRBV27|TRBJ2-2
CASSLLTGELFF
>TRBV11-2|TRBJ1-5
CASSLEWGQPQHF
>TRBV5-1|TRBJ1-1
CASSLVKGSGTEAFF
>TRBV6-5|TRBJ2-7
CASSYSGQGAYEQYF
>TRBV2|TRBJ2-4
CASSVSSRGAKNIQYF
>TRBV19|TRBJ2-7
CASSIVAGGVYEQYF
>TRBV27|TRBJ2-1
CASSRGRVGNEQFF
>TRBV5-6|TRBJ2-3
CASSHQTSGSYTQYF
>TRBV15|TRBJ2-3
CATSVLFGGTDTQYF
>TRBV6-1|TRBJ1-2
CASSEFVLGSPYGYTF